This TCR beta chain was found in a study of T cells in Graves' hyperthyroidism and ophthalmopathy. Study-wide results and limits: In validation, the model predicted ophthalmopathy. These predictions came a median about 6.5 months before onset.

V lost 7 bases, J lost 7 bases, and 9 bases stayed unmatched. The CDR3 length is 14 residues. Amplified regions were TCR beta CDR3 sequences from RNA transcripts. Carried out on the TCR CDR3, a first-round RT-PCR used the HTBI primer set. MiXCR, applied by TCRdb to the multiplex PCR reads, yields one record per CDR3 protein. Of about 420,000 distinct CDR3 sequences detected, around 15% appear once; the ten largest clones hold approximately 5.3%. Hyperthyroidism in the patients, aged 18 to 65, was newly diagnosed and under 2 months in duration. Uncontrolled infection, other autoimmune disease, pregnancy or lactation excluded patients. PBMCs were derived from about 10 ml fresh peripheral blood. This clonotype was seen many times. Its cognate antigen is unknown.

This rearrangement joins TRBV12-3 or TRBV12-4 to TRBJ1-5; 8 bases match TRBD1. This clonotype was obtained from a woman aged 18-35 years with Graves' hyperthyroidism. The sample was blood. In nucleotides, the CDR3 is TGTGCCAGCACCATTGGACAGGGAGGCCAGCCCCAGCATTTT. Encoded protein: CASTIGQGGQPQHF.